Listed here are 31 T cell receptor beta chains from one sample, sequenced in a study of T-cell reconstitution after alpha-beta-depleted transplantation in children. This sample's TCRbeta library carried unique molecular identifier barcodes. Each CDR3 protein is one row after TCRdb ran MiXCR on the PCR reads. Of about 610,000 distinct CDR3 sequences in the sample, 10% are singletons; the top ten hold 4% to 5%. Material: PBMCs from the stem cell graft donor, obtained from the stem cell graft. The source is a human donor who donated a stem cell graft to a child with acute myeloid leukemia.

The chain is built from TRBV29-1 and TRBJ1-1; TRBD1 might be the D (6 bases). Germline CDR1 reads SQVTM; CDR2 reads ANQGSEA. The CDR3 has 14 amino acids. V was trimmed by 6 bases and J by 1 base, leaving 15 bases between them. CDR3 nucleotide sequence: TGCAGCGTATTAAGGGGGGCCGCGAACACTGAAGCTTTCTTT. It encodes CSVLRGAANTEAFF.

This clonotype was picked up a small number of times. CDR3 in DNA: TGCGCCAGCAGCCGGGAAGGAGCGGGAGACAACAATGAGCAGTTCTTC. It is translated as CASSREGAGDNNEQFF. The chain couples TRBV4-1 to TRBJ2-1; 8 positions agree with TRBD2. V shed 4 bases, J shed 5 bases, and the junction held 10 bases outside the gene matches. The CDR3 is 16 residues long. Per germline, CDR1 MGHRA and CDR2 YSYEKL.

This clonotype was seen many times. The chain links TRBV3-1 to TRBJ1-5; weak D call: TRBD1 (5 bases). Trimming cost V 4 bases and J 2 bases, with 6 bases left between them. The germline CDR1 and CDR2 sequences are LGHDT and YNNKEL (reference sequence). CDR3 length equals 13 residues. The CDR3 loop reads CASSRDGNQPQHF. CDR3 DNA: TGTGCCAGCAGCCGGGACGGCAATCAGCCCCAGCATTTT.

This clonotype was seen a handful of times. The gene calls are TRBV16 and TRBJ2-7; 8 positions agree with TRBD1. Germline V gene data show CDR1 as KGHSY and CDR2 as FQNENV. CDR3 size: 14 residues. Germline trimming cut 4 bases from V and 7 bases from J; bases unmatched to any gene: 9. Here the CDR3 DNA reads TGTGCCAGCAGCCGTGGACAGGGAACCGGAGAGCAGTACTTC. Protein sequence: CASSRGQGTGEQYF. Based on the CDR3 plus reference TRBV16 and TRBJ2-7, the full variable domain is GEEVAQTPKHLVRGEGQKAKLYCAPIKGHSYVFWYQQVLKNEFKFLISFQNENVFDETGMPKERFSAKCLPNSPCSLEIQATKLEDSAVYFCASSRGQGTGEQYFGPGTRLTVT.

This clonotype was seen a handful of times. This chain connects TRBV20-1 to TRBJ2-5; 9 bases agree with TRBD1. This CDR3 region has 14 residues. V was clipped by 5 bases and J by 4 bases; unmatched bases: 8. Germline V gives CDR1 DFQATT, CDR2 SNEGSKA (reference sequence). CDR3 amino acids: CSAQPGQGTETQYF. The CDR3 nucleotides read TGCAGTGCTCAGCCGGGACAGGGTACAGAGACCCAGTACTTC.

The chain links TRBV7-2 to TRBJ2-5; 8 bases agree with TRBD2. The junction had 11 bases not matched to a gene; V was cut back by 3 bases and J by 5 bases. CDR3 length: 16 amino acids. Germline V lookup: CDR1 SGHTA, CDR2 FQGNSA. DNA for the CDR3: TGTGCCAGCAGCTTTGGGGGAGCGGGAGCCGGGGAGACCCAGTACTTC. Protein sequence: CASSFGGAGAGETQYF.

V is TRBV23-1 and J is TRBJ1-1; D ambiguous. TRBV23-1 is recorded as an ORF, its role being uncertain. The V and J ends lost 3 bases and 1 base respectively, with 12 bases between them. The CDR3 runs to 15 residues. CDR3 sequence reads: CASSQFPEKNTEAFF. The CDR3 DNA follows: TGCGCCAGCAGTCAGTTTCCAGAGAAGAACACTGAAGCTTTCTTT.

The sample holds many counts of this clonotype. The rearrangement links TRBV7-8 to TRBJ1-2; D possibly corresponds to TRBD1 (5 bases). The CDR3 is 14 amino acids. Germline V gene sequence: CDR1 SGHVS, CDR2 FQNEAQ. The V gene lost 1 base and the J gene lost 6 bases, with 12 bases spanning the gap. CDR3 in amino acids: CASSLEGAGNGYTF. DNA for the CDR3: TGTGCCAGCAGCTTAGAAGGTGCAGGGAATGGCTACACCTTC.

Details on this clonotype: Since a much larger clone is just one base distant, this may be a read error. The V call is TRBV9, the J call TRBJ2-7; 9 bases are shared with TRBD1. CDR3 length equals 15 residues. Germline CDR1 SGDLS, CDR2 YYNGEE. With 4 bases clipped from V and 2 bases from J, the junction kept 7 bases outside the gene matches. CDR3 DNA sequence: TGTGCCAGCAGCCCCTCCGGGACAGGGACCTACGAGCAGTACTTC. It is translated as CASSPSGTGTYEQYF.

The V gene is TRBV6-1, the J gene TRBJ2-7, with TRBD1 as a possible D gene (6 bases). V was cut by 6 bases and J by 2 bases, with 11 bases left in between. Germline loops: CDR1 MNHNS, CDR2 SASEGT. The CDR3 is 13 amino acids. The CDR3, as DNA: TGTGCCAGCAGAGACAGGACCCCCTACGAGCAGTACTTC. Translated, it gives CASRDRTPYEQYF.

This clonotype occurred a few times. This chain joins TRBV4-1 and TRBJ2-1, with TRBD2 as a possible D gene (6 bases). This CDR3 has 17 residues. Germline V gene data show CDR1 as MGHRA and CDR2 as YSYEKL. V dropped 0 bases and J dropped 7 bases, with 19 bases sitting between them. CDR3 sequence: CASSQDSPLATLNEQFF. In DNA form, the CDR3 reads TGCGCCAGCAGCCAAGACTCTCCTCTAGCGACTTTGAATGAGCAGTTCTTC.

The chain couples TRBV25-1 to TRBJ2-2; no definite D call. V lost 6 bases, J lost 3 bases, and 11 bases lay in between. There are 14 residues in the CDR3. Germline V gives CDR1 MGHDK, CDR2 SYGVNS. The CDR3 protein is CASRVAGDTGELFF. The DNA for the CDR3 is TGTGCCAGCAGAGTAGCAGGAGACACCGGGGAGCTGTTTTTT. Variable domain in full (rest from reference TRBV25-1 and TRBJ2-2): EADIYQTPRYLVIGTGKKITLECSQTMGHDKMYWYQQDPGMELHLIHYSYGVNSTEKGDLSSESTVSRIRTEHFPLTLESARPSHTSQYLCASRVAGDTGELFFGEGSRLTVL.

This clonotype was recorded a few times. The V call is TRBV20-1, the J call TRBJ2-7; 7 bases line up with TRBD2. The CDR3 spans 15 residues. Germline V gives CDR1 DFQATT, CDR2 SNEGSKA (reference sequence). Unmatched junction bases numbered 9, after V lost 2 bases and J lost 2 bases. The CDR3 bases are TGCAGTGCTAGAAAGTCGGGGGGAGGGGCCTACGAGCAGTACTTC. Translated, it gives CSARKSGGGAYEQYF.

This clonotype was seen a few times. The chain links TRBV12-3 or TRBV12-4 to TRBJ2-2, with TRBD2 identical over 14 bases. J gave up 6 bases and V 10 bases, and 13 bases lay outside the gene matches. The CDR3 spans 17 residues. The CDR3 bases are TGTGCCATCCAGACTAGCGGGAGGGCCTGGAGCGCCGGGGAGCTGTTTTTT. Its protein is CAIQTSGRAWSAGELFF.

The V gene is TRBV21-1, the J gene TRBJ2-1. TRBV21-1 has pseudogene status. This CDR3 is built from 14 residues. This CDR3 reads CASSKQSENPEQFF. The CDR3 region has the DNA TGTGCCAGCAGCAAGCAGTCAGAGAACCCTGAGCAGTTCTTC.

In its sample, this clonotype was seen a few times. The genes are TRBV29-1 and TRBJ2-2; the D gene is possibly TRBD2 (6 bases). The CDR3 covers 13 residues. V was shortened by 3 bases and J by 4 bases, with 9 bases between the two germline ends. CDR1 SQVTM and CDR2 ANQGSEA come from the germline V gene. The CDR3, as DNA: TGCAGCGTTGATCCGCGGGGCACCGGGGAGCTGTTTTTT. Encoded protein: CSVDPRGTGELFF.

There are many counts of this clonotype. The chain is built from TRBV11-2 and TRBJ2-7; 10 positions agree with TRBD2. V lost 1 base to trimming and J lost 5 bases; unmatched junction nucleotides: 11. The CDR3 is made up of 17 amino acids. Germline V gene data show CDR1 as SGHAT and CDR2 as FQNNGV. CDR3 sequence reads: CASSLAPGLAGADEQYF. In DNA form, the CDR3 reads TGTGCCAGCAGCTTAGCCCCGGGGCTAGCGGGAGCAGACGAGCAGTACTTC.

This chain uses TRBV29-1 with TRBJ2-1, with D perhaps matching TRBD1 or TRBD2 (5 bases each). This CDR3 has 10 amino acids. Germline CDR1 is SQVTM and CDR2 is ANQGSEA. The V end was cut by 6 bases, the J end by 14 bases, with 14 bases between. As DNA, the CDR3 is TGCAGCGTGGGGACCCCTGAAGAGTTCTTC. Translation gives CSVGTPEEFF.

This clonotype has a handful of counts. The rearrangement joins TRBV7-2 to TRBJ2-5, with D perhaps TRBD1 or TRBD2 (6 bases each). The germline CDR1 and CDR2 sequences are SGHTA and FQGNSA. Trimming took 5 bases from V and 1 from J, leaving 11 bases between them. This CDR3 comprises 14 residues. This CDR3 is CASSPRGVQETQYF. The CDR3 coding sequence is TGTGCCAGCAGCCCAAGGGGGGTCCAAGAGACCCAGTACTTC.

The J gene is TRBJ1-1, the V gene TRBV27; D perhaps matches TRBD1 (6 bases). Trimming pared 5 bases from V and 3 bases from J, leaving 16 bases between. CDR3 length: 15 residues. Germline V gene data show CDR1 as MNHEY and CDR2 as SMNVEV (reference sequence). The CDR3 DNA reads TGTGCCAGCAGTCCGTTCCTGACAGGAGACACTGAAGCTTTCTTT. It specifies CASSPFLTGDTEAFF.

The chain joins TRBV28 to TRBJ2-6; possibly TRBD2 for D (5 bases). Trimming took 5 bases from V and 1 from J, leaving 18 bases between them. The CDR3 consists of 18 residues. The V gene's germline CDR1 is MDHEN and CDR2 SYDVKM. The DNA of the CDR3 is TGTGCCAGCAGTCCCCCGGCAGGCCGAGGGTCTGGGGCCAACGTCCTGACTTTC. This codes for CASSPPAGRGSGANVLTF.

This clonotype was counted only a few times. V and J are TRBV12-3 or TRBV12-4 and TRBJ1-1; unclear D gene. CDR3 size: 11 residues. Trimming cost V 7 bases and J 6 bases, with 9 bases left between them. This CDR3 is CASTPHAEAFF. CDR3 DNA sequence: TGTGCCAGCACCCCGCACGCTGAAGCTTTCTTT.

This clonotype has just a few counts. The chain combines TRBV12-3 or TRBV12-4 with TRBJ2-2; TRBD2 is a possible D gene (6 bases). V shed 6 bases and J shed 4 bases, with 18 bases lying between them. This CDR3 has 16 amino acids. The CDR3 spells CASSLTGGGGTGELFF. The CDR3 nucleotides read TGTGCCAGCAGCCTAACCGGGGGAGGTGGCACCGGGGAGCTGTTTTTT.

The CDR3 nucleotides are TGTGCCTTGACTAGCGGCCAAGAGACCCAGTACTTC. Amino acids: CALTSGQETQYF. The chain is built from TRBV30 and TRBJ2-5; TRBD2 matches 9 bases. Trimming took 7 bases from V and 1 from J; bases not matched to a gene: 1. Germline V gene lookup returns CDR1 GTSNPN and CDR2 SVGIG (reference sequence). The CDR3 consists of 12 residues.

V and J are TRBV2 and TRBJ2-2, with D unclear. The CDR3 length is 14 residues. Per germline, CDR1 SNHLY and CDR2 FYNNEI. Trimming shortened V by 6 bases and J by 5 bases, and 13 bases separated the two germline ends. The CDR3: CASREQRRTGELFF. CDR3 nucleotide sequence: TGTGCCAGCAGAGAGCAGCGAAGGACCGGGGAGCTGTTTTTT.

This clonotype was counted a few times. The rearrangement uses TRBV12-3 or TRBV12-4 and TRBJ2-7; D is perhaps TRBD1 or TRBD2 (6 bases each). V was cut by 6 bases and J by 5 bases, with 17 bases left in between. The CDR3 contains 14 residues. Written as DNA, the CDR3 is TGTGCCAGCAGCTTGGGGGCGGGATATAACGAGCAGTACTTC. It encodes CASSLGAGYNEQYF.

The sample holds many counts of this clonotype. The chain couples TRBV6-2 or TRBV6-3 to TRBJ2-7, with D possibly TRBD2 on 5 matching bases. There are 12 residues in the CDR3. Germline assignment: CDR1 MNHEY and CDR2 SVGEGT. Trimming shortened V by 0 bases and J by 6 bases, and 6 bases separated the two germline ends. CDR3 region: CASSYSGIEQYF. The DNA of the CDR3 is TGTGCCAGCAGTTACTCCGGGATCGAGCAGTACTTC.

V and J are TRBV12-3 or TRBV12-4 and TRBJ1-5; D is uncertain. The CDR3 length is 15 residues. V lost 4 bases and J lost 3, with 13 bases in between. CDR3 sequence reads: CASSSPDGLNQPQHF. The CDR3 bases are TGTGCCAGCAGTTCCCCGGACGGGCTCAATCAGCCCCAGCATTTT.

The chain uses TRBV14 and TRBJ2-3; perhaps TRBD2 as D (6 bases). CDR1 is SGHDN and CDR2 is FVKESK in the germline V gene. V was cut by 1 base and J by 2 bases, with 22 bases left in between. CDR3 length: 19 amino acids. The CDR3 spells CASSQGSGEARRHTDTQYF. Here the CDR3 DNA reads TGTGCCAGCAGCCAAGGATCGGGGGAGGCCCGGAGGCACACAGATACGCAGTATTTT.

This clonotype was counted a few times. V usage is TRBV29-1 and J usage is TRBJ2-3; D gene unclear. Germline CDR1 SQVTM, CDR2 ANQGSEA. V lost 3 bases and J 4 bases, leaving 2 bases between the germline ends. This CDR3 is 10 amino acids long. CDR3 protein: CSVESDTQYF. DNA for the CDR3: TGCAGCGTTGAGTCAGATACGCAGTATTTT.

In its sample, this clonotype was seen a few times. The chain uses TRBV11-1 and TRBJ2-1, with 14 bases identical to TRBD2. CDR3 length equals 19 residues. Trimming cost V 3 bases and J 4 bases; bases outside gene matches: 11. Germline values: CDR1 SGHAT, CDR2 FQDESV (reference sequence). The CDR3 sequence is CASSFPGLAGVFSYNEQFF. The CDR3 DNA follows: TGTGCCAGCAGCTTCCCGGGACTAGCGGGAGTTTTTAGTTACAATGAGCAGTTCTTC.